This T cell receptor beta chain originates from a study of blood T cell repertoires in COVID-19. For the study at large: The United States, Italy and Spain were the sources of the acute and convalescent COVID-19 samples. T cells, B-cell-depleted T cells, or PBMCs supplied cDNA or gDNA.

This clone was seen only a few times. The CDR3 totals 16 residues. After removal of 0 bases from V and 8 bases from J, the junction contained 5 bases not matched to a gene. Germline V gene lookup returns CDR1 KGHDR and CDR2 SFDVKD. Authors' data handling: The assay estimated nucleated cells by amplifying reference gene primers. Profiling relied on immunoSEQ multiplex PCR, and the TCRdb table lists in-frame clones only, not all of them. V, J and clone size are taken as reported in that table, and D and trimming were inferred from the DNA itself. The sample yields some 100,000 clones, over 80% seen once.

The J gene is TRBJ2-1, the V gene TRBV24-1, with TRBD2 matching 11 bases. The receptor comes from a human donor with active COVID-19. The donor label of this sample is uncertain. The sequencing input was peripheral blood. The CDR3 DNA sequence: TGTGCCACCAGTGATTTGAAGACTAGCGGGGCGGATGAGCAGTTCTTC. It specifies CATSDLKTSGADEQFF.